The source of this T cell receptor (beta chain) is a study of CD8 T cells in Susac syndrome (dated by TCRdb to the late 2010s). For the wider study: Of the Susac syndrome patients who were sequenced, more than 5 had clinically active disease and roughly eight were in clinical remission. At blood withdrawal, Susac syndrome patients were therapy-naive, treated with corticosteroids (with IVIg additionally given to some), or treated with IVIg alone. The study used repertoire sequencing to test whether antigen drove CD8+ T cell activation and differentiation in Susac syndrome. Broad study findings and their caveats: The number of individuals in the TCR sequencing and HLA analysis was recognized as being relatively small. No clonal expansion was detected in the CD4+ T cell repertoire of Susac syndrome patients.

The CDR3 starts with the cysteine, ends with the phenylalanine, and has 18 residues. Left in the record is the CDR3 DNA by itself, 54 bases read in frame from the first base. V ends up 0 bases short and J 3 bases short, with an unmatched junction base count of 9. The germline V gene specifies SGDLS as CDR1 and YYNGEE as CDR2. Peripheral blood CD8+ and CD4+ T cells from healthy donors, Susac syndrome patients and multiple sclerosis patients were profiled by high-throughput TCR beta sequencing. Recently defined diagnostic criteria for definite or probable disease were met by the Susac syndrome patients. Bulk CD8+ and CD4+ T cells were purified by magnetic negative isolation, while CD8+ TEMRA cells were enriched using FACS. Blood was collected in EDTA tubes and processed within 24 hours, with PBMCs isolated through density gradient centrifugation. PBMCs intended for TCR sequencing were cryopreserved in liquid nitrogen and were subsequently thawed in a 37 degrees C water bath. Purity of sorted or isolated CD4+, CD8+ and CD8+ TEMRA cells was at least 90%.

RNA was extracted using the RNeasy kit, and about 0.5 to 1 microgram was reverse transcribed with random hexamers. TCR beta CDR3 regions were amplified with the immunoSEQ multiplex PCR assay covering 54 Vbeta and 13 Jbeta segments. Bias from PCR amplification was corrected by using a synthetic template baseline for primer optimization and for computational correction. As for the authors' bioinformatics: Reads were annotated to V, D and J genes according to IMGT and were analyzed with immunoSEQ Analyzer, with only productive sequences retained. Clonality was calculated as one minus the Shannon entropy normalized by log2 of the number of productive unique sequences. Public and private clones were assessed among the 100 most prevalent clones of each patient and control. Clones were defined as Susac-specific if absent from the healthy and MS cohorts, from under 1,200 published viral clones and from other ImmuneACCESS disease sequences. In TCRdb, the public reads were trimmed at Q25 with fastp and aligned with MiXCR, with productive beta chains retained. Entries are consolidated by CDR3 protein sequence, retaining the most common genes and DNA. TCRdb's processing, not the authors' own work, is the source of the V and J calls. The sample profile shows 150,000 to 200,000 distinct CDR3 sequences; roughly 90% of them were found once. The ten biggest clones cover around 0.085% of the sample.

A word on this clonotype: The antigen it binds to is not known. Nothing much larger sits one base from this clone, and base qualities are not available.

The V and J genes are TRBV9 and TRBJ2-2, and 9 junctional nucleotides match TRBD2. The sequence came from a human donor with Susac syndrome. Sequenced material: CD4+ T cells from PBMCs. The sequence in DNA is TGTGCCAGCAGCGTAGCTACGGGCGGGGGGGCTGACACCGGGGAGCTGTTTTTT. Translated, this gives CASSVATGGGADTGELFF.